The next 5 T cell receptor beta chains were all read from a single sample in a study of T-cell memory formation after mild COVID-19. TCRdb called the 5' RACE reads again in MiXCR, with one record for every CDR3 protein. The sample yields about 560,000 distinct CDR3 sequences, roughly 17% seen once. The sequenced sample consisted of PBMCs or a T cell subset sorted from them (not recorded which). These receptors were taken from an adult woman who had mild COVID-19 (a few samples of this study predate the infection). Cell type and time point are not known.

This clonotype was recorded many times. J is TRBJ2-1 and V is TRBV7-2, with 8 bases fitting TRBD2. The CDR3 is made up of 15 amino acids. The germline gives CDR1 SGHTA, CDR2 FQGNSA. The V gene end was trimmed by 3 bases and the J gene end by 3 bases; junction bases not matched to a gene: 4. The CDR3 protein is CASSLSSGFYNEQFF. CDR3 DNA: TGTGCCAGCAGCTTGTCTAGCGGGTTCTACAATGAGCAGTTCTTC.

A few counts support this clonotype. V is TRBV30 and J is TRBJ2-7; D gene unclear. V lost 4 bases and J 3 bases, leaving 13 bases between the germline ends. Per germline, CDR1 GTSNPN and CDR2 SVGIG (reference sequence). The CDR3 extends over 13 amino acids. The CDR3 sequence is CAWNQDGFYEQYF. DNA of the CDR3: TGTGCCTGGAACCAGGACGGATTCTACGAGCAGTACTTC.

The chain is built from TRBV11-2 and TRBJ1-1, with D perhaps matching TRBD1 (6 bases). The CDR3 totals 13 residues. The ends were cut back, 5 bases at V and 10 bases at J, with 17 bases in the middle. From germline, CDR1 is SGHAT and CDR2 FQNNGV. The CDR3 nucleotides are TGTGCCAGCAGCCCCGCAGGGGATGCTGGAGCTTTCTTT. It codes for CASSPAGDAGAFF.

As to this clonotype: The missing conserved phenylalanine or tryptophan at the end of this CDR3 makes a read error likely. The chain joins TRBV20-1 to TRBJ1-6; possibly TRBD1 for D (5 bases). CDR3 length: 13 amino acids. The ends were cut back, 4 bases at V and 6 bases at J, with 10 bases in the middle. Germline V gene data show CDR1 as DFQATT and CDR2 as SNEGSKA (reference sequence). The CDR3 is CSAKPRANSPLHC. Written as DNA, the CDR3 is TGCAGTGCTAAGCCCAGGGCTAATTCACCCCTCCACTGT.

In its sample, this clonotype was seen a few times. V is TRBV24-1 and J is TRBJ2-2; 9 nucleotides align to TRBD1. The length of the CDR3 is 16 residues. CDR1 is KGHDR, CDR2 SFDVKD, per germline. V lost 5 bases and J lost 1; bases outside the gene matches: 4. In DNA form, the CDR3 reads TGTGCCACCAGTGCCGCGGGACAGGGGAACACCGGGGAGCTGTTTTTT. As protein: CATSAAGQGNTGELFF.